The 21 T cell receptor beta chains presented below share a single source sample, sequenced in a study of T cells in Graves' hyperthyroidism and ophthalmopathy. The source material, RNA transcripts, was used to amplify TCR beta CDR3 regions. The HTBI primer set drove a first-round RT-PCR of the TCR CDR3. In TCRdb, the multiplex PCR reads were re-called with MiXCR into one record per CDR3 protein. This sample has 250,000 to 300,000 distinct CDR3 sequences, with 12% to 15% found just once. Sequenced sample: blood. All receptors derive from a woman aged 45-65 years with Graves' hyperthyroidism that later progressed to Graves' ophthalmopathy.

This clonotype showed up many times. The chain is built from TRBV11-1 and TRBJ2-7; D remains ambiguous. This CDR3 has 12 residues. V was cut by 0 bases and J by 6 bases, with 6 bases left in between. CDR1 and CDR2 from the germline V gene are SGHAT and FQDESV (reference sequence). The CDR3 sequence is CASSLAGVEQYF. For the CDR3, the DNA is TGTGCCAGCAGCTTAGCTGGGGTCGAGCAGTACTTC.

Note on this clonotype: With a much larger clone just one base away, this may be a read error. J is TRBJ2-2 and V is TRBV11-2, with 8 bases fitting TRBD1. The germline V gene has CDR1 SGHAT and CDR2 FQNNGV. This CDR3 has 16 amino acids. The CDR3 is CASSSIWTGKTGEPFF. DNA of the CDR3: TGTGCCAGCAGCTCGATCTGGACAGGGAAGACCGGGGAGCCGTTTTTT.

The V and J genes are TRBV25-1 and TRBJ2-3; D gene unclear. Trimming took 6 bases from V and 6 from J, leaving 19 bases between them. Germline V gene lookup returns CDR1 MGHDK and CDR2 SYGVNS. The CDR3 loop spans 15 amino acids. The chain's CDR3 is CASSPPPPFSDTQYF. The CDR3 bases are TGTGCCAGCAGCCCCCCCCCCCCTTTTTCGGATACGCAGTATTTT.

The sample holds many counts of this clonotype. V gene TRBV12-3 or TRBV12-4 combines with J gene TRBJ1-1; a weak D match, TRBD1 (5 bases). Trimming stripped 9 bases from V and 0 bases from J, with 29 bases between. The CDR3 is made up of 19 amino acids. This CDR3 reads CASLGITGKLRGMNTEAFF. Here the CDR3 DNA reads TGTGCCAGTCTGGGAATAACAGGTAAACTTCGCGGAATGAACACTGAAGCTTTCTTT.

V and J are TRBV2 and TRBJ2-3; no clear D. The length of the CDR3 is 16 residues. CDR1 is SNHLY, CDR2 FYNNEI, per germline. V was pared by 4 bases and J by 1 base, with 15 bases between. The CDR3 nucleotides read TGTGCCAGCAGTGGAGGTGTGGGCCTCCGCACAGATACGCAGTATTTT. Its protein is CASSGGVGLRTDTQYF.

This clonotype was seen many times. The chain is built from TRBV7-9 and TRBJ2-3; D not certain. CDR1 and CDR2 (germline): SEHNR, FQNEAQ (reference sequence). V shed 5 bases and J shed 1 base, with 10 bases lying between them. The CDR3 is 14 residues long. The CDR3 DNA is TGTGCCAGCAGCCCCAAAAGGGGCACAGATACGCAGTATTTT. It codes for CASSPKRGTDTQYF.

The chain uses TRBV3-1 and TRBJ2-2; weak D call: TRBD2 (7 bases). The V gene's germline CDR1 is LGHDT and CDR2 YNNKEL (reference sequence). Trimming took off 8 bases at V and 10 bases at J, with 23 bases between the two ends. This CDR3 region has 15 residues. The DNA for the CDR3 is TGTGCCAGCCAACCTAGGGCGGGGGCGAGGGAGGAGCTGTTTTTT. This translates into CASQPRAGAREELFF.

This clonotype has at least ten counts. The chain employs TRBV2 and TRBJ2-7, with D possibly TRBD2 on 7 matching bases. The germline V and J ends were trimmed by 2 bases and 3 bases, with 14 bases remaining between them. CDR3 length: 15 amino acids. Germline V gene sequence: CDR1 SNHLY, CDR2 FYNNEI. CDR3 sequence reads: CASSEQQGGIYEQYF. Here the CDR3 DNA reads TGTGCCAGCAGTGAACAACAGGGAGGGATCTACGAGCAGTACTTC.

This sequence joins TRBV2 and TRBJ2-5, with 10 bases that match TRBD2. Germline V gives CDR1 SNHLY, CDR2 FYNNEI. V shed 6 bases, J shed 5 bases, and the junction held 12 bases outside the gene matches. CDR3 size: 16 residues. CDR3 loop: CASRTTSGRGRETQYF. The CDR3 nucleotides read TGTGCCAGCAGGACGACTAGCGGGCGGGGGCGGGAGACCCAGTACTTC.

This clonotype was found many times. V usage is TRBV5-1 and J usage is TRBJ2-7, with D perhaps being TRBD1 or TRBD2 (7 bases each). Germline values: CDR1 SGHRS, CDR2 YFSETQ. Trimming took off 0 bases at V and 5 bases at J, with 18 bases between the two ends. The CDR3 extends over 16 amino acids. The CDR3 nucleotides read TGCGCCAGCAGCTTGGATGAGGGAGGGGGCGCGAACGAGCAGTACTTC. This sequence encodes CASSLDEGGGANEQYF.

The chain couples TRBV7-9 to TRBJ1-5, with 9 bases aligning to TRBD1. The J segment lost 3 bases and the V segment lost 4 bases, leaving 4 bases of the junction unmatched. Germline V CDR1 and CDR2: SEHNR, FQNEAQ (reference sequence). This CDR3 spans 15 amino acids. DNA for the CDR3: TGTGCCAGCAGCTCAGCACAGGGGGCCAATCAGCCCCAGCATTTT. Translation: CASSSAQGANQPQHF.

Many counts were recorded for this clonotype. The J gene is TRBJ2-3, the V gene TRBV2, with TRBD1 identical over 7 bases. Germline loops: CDR1 SNHLY, CDR2 FYNNEI. V lost 6 bases to trimming and J lost 2 bases; unmatched junction nucleotides: 8. This CDR3 has 15 amino acids. The CDR3 is CASRVQGQVTDTQYF. The DNA for the CDR3 is TGTGCCAGCAGAGTCCAAGGACAGGTCACAGATACGCAGTATTTT.

The chain links TRBV20-1 to TRBJ2-7; D may correspond to TRBD1 or TRBD2 (5 bases each). CDR1 is DFQATT and CDR2 is SNEGSKA in the germline V gene (reference sequence). The CDR3 is made up of 13 amino acids. Between the trimmed V and J ends, which lost 5 bases and 3 bases, there was a span of 14 bases. CDR3 DNA sequence: TGCAGTGCTGGTCCGGGACGGGGCTACGAGCAGTACTTC. Its protein is CSAGPGRGYEQYF.

This clonotype was recorded at least ten times. The rearrangement joins TRBV7-9 to TRBJ1-1; D not certain. The germline V gene has CDR1 SEHNR and CDR2 FQNEAQ (reference sequence). V dropped 0 bases and J dropped 10 bases, with 6 bases sitting between them. CDR3 size: 11 residues. The CDR3 DNA reads as TGTGCCAGCAGCTTAGCTGGAGGAGCTTTCTTT. It codes for CASSLAGGAFF.

Remarks on this clonotype: A read error may explain this, as a much larger clone is one base away. The chain carries TRBV27 and TRBJ2-3, with D possibly matching TRBD2 (5 bases). The germline CDR1 and CDR2 sequences are MNHEY and SMNVEV (reference sequence). The CDR3 is 16 amino acids. The CDR3 reads CASSYGNGISIDTQYF. CDR3 sequence (DNA): TGTGCCAGCAGTTACGGAAACGGGATTAGCATAGATACGCAGTATTTT.

This clonotype was counted many times. V is TRBV19 and J is TRBJ1-1, with D uncertain. The V end was cut by 5 bases, the J end by 1 base, with 11 bases between. CDR1 and CDR2 from the germline V gene are LNHDA and SQIVND (reference sequence). The CDR3 spans 14 residues. CDR3 amino acids: CASSAWTANTEAFF. In DNA form, the CDR3 reads TGTGCCAGTAGTGCCTGGACGGCGAACACTGAAGCTTTCTTT.

Concerning this clonotype: Since a much larger clone is just one base distant, this may be a read error. V and J are TRBV19 and TRBJ2-5, with D tentatively TRBD2 (6 bases). Gene TRBJ2-1 matches the end of the DNA better, so the J call may be wrong. The CDR3 is 14 residues long. CDR1 is LNHDA, CDR2 SQIVND, per germline (reference sequence). CDR3 nucleotide sequence: TGTGCCAGTAGTATGGTGGCCACCGGAGGGACCCAGTTCTTC. It yields the protein CASSMVATGGTQFF.

This clonotype has more than one count but fewer than ten. A single base separates this from a much larger clone, so it may be a read error. The rearrangement links TRBV6-1 to TRBJ2-7; D is perhaps TRBD1 (5 bases). The CDR3 runs to 13 residues. V lost 6 bases and J lost 2, with 11 bases in between. Germline CDR1 and CDR2: MNHNS and SASEGT. CDR3 coding DNA: TGTGCCAGCAGCCAGGACATGACCTACGAGCAGTACTTC. Residues: CASSQDMTYEQYF.

This clonotype was seen repeatedly, ten times or more. The genes are TRBV7-9 and TRBJ1-1; D not certain. Germline CDR1 reads SEHNR; CDR2 reads FQNEAQ (reference sequence). V gave up 5 bases and J gave up 1 base, with 8 bases separating them. The CDR3 is 13 residues long. CDR3 bases: TGTGCCAGCAGCCCCCTTTGGAACACTGAAGCTTTCTTT. This translates into CASSPLWNTEAFF.

This clonotype has ten or more counts. The chain is built from TRBV20-1 and TRBJ2-1; 11 bases match TRBD2. Germline V gene sequence: CDR1 DFQATT, CDR2 SNEGSKA (reference sequence). V was clipped by 2 bases and J by 8 bases; unmatched bases: 11. This CDR3 is 16 amino acids long. The CDR3 protein is CSARHTSSGRAHEQFF. The CDR3 DNA sequence: TGCAGTGCTAGACACACAAGTAGCGGGAGGGCCCATGAGCAGTTCTTC.

Many counts were recorded for this clonotype. The gene calls are TRBV30 and TRBJ2-1; D remains ambiguous. Germline CDR1 GTSNPN, CDR2 SVGIG (reference sequence). V lost 4 bases and J 2 bases, leaving 6 bases between the germline ends. This CDR3 has 12 residues. CDR3 loop: CAWNRPYNEQFF. For the CDR3, the DNA is TGTGCCTGGAACAGACCCTACAATGAGCAGTTCTTC.